The sequence of this TCR beta chain was determined in a study of blood T cell repertoires in COVID-19. Across the study: Whether acute or convalescent, the COVID-19 samples came from the United States, Italy and Spain.

CDR1 is SGHVS and CDR2 is FNYEAQ in the germline V gene. Trimming took 5 bases from V and 2 from J, leaving 15 bases between them. This CDR3 is built from 16 residues. Libraries were prepared by immunoSEQ multiplex PCR; TCRdb keeps only in-frame clonotypes and omits some of them. This table has tens of thousands of clones, about 91% appearing once. This receptor was taken from a man aged 45-65 years with active COVID-19. V is TRBV7-6 and J is TRBJ1-4, with a tentative D call TRBD1 (5 bases). Specimen: peripheral blood. CDR3 sequence (DNA): TGTGCCAGCAGCAAAGGCCTGGGGCGGACTAATGAAAAACTGTTTTTT. It yields the protein CASSKGLGRTNEKLFF.